The source of this TCR beta chain is a study of CD8 T cells in Susac syndrome. A quantity of about 0.5 to 1 ug RNA underwent reverse transcription using random hexamers. The method of amplification for TCR beta CDR3 was immunoSEQ multiplex PCR, covering 54 Vbeta and 13 Jbeta. TCRdb analysed the immunoSEQ multiplex PCR reads with MiXCR anew, one entry per CDR3 protein. Here the sample spans approximately 180,000 distinct CDR3 sequences, around 94% being singletons. Sequencing targeted TCR beta in T cells from blood (CD8+ and CD4+). TEMRA cells underwent FACS enrichment and CD8+ and CD4+ T cells underwent negative isolation. The V gene's germline CDR1 is SGHVS and CDR2 FNYEAQ. V lost 6 bases to trimming and J lost 1 base, with 15 bases between them. The CDR3 is 15 amino acids.

The sequencing sample was made of CD4+ T cells from PBMCs. The chain couples TRBV7-6 to TRBJ1-1, with D possibly matching TRBD1 (5 bases). The source is a human donor with Susac syndrome. The CDR3 spells CASSSQVLENTEAFF. CDR3 DNA: TGTGCCAGCAGTTCACAGGTACTTGAGAACACTGAAGCTTTCTTT.